This T cell receptor beta chain was found in a study of T cells in Graves' hyperthyroidism and ophthalmopathy. Patients having uncontrolled infection, another autoimmune disease, pregnancy or lactation were not included. Based on clinical symptoms, serum thyroxine and TRAb, thyroid ultrasound and orbital computed tomography, diagnoses were reached. Germline CDR1 is SGHAT and CDR2 is FQNNGV. The CDR3 totals 15 residues. There were TCR beta CDR3 regions amplified from RNA transcripts. TCR CDR3 underwent first-round RT-PCR with the HTBI primer set. From the multiplex PCR reads, TCRdb called clonotypes with MiXCR, one entry per CDR3 protein. The table lists under 350,000 distinct CDR3 sequences, roughly 13% of them singletons, with approximately 35% in the top ten. On this clonotype itself: This may be a read error: a much more frequent sequence differs by one nucleotide.

J is TRBJ2-2 and V is TRBV11-2, with D maybe TRBD1 (6 bases). The source material was blood. The sequence was obtained from a woman in her thirties or forties with Graves' ophthalmopathy. The CDR3 sequence is CAGSLLAQGTGELFF. The CDR3 nucleotides are TGTGCCGGCAGCTTACTGGCACAGGGCACCGGGGAGCTGTTTTTT.